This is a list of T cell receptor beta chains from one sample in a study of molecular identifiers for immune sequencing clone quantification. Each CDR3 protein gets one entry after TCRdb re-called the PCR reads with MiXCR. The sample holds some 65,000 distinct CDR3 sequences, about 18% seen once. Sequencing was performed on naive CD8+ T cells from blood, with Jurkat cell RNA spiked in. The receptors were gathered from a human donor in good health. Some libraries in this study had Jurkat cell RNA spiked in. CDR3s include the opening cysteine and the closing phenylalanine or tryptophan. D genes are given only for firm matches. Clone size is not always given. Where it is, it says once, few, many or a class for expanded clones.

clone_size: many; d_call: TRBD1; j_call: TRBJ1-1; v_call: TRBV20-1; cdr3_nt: TGCAGTGCTAGAGATAGGGGGCAGGGCCTTGAAGCTTTCTTT; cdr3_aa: CSARDRGQGLEAFF
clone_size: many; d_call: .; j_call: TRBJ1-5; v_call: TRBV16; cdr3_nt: TGTGCCACCAATCGAGGGGTACGTCAGCCCCAGCATTTT; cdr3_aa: CATNRGVRQPQHF
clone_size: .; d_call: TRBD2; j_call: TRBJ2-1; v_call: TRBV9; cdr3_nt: TGTGCCAGCAGCGGAAGCGGGAGCGAGCAGTTCTTC; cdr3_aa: CASSGSGSEQFF
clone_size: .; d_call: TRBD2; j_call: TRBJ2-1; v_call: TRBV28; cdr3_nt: TGTGCCAGCAGTTTTATAGCGGGAGGGACCTACAATGAGCAGTTCTTC; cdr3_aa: CASSFIAGGTYNEQFF
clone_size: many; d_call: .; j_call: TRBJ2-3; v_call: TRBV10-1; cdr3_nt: TGCGCCAGCAGTGAGGGCCGGTTAGTAGATACGCAGTATTTT; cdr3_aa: CASSEGRLVDTQYF
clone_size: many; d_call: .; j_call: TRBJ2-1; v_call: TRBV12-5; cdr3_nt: TGTGCTAGTGGTTTGGTCCGGAAGGCGAATGAGCAGTTCTTC; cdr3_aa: CASGLVRKANEQFF
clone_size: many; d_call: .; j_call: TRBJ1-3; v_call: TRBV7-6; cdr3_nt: TGTGCCAGCAGCTCATTGACAGACTCTGGAAACACCATATATTTT; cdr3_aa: CASSSLTDSGNTIYF
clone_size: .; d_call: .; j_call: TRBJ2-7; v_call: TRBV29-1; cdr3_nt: TGCAGCGTTATCCACCGGGACAAATACGAGCAGTACTTC; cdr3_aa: CSVIHRDKYEQYF
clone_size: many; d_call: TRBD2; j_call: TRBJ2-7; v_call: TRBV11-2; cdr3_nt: TGTGCCAGCAGCTTAGGTGGCGGGGGACGCGAGCAGTACTTC; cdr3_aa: CASSLGGGGREQYF
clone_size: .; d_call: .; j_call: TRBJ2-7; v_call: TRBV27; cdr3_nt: TGTGCCAGCAGTTTAGACGCATCCCCCTACGAGCAGTACTTC; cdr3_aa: CASSLDASPYEQYF
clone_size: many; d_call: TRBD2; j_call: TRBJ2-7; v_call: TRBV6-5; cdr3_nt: TGTGCCAGCAGTTCGATCTATACTAGCGGGAGGGCCGACGAGCAGTACTTC; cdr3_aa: CASSSIYTSGRADEQYF
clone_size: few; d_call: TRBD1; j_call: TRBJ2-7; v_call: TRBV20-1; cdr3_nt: TGCAGTGCTTCCGGGACAGTCCTTCCAGTTGCGGGCTACGAGCAGTACTTC; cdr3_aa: CSASGTVLPVAGYEQYF
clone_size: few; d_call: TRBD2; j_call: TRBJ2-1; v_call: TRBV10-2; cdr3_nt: TGCGCCAGCATTCTAGCGGGAGGGCCGGGTGAGCAGTTCTTC; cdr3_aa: CASILAGGPGEQFF
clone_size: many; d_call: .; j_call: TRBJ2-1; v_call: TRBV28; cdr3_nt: TGTGCCAGCATTTTATCAGGGTCCCATGGCGCGAGTGAGCAGTTCTTC; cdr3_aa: CASILSGSHGASEQFF
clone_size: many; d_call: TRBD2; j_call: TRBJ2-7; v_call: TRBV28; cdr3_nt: TGTGCCAGCAGTCTAGCGGGGAACTCCTACGAGCAGTACTTC; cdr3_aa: CASSLAGNSYEQYF
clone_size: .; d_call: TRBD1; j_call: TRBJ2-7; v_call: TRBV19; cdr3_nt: TGTGCCAGTAGTGCAGGGGGCAGGAACGAGCAGTACTTC; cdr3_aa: CASSAGGRNEQYF
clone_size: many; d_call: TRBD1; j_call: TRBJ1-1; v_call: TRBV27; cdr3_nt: TGTGCCAGCAGACTAGGGGGCCTGAATACTGAAGCTTTCTTT; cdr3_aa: CASRLGGLNTEAFF
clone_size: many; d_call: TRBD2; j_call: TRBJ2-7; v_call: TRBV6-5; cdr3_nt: TGTGCCAGCAGTTACTATTACCGGACTAGCGGGAGGGCCTACGAGCAGTACTTC; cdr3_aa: CASSYYYRTSGRAYEQYF
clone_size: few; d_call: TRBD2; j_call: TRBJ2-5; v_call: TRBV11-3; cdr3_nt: TGTGCCAGCGGACCGAGACTAGCGGGAGGGCCAGGGTTGACCCAGTACTTC; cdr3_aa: CASGPRLAGGPGLTQYF
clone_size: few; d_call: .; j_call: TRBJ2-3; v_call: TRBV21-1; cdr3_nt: TGTGCCAGCAGCAAAGTGGGCGGACCCAGCACAGATACGCAGTATTTT; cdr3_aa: CASSKVGGPSTDTQYF
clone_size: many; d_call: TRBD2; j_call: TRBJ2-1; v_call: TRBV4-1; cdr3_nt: TGCGCCAGCAGCGCCCAACGACTAGCGGGAGACAATGAGCAGTTCTTC; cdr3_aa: CASSAQRLAGDNEQFF
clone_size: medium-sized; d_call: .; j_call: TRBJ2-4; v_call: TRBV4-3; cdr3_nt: TGCGCCAGCAGCCAAGATCGGGATGTGTCCAAAAACATTCAGTACTTC; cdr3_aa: CASSQDRDVSKNIQYF
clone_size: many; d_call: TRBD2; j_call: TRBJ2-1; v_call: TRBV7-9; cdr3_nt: TGTGCCAGCAGCTTACCCGGGACTAGCGGGGGTACGTCCTACAATGAGCAGTTCTTC; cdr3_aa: CASSLPGTSGGTSYNEQFF
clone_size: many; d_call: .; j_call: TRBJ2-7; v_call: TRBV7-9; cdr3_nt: TGTGCCAGCAGCCTGTCCGAGACGGGGGTCTACGAGCAGTACTTC; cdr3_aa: CASSLSETGVYEQYF
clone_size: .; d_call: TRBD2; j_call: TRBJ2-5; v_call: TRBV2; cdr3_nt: TGTGCCAGCAGTGAAGGAACGGGAGGGCCGGAGACCCAGTACTTC; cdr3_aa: CASSEGTGGPETQYF
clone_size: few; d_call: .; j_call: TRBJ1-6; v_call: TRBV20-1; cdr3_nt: TGCAGTGCTAGAGATCCCTTCTCAGACACCCTCCGCTTT; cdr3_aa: CSARDPFSDTLRF
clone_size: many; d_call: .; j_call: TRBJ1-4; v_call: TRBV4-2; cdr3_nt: TGTGCCAGCAGCCAAGATCGAGAAGGGGAAAATGAAAAACTGTTTTTT; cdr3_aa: CASSQDREGENEKLFF
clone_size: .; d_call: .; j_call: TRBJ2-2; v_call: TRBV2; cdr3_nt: TGTGCCAGCAGTGAACCAGTCGGGTTGGACAGCTCCACGATATCGAACACCGGGGAGCTGTTTTTT; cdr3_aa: CASSEPVGLDSSTISNTGELFF
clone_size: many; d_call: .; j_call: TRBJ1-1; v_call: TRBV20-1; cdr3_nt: TGCAGTGCTAGAGATCGACTAGGGGGAGAAGCTTTCTTT; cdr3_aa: CSARDRLGGEAFF
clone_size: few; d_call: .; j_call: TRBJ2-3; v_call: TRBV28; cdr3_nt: TGTGCCAGCAGTTTACGCCCGAACCCAGATACGCAGTATTTT; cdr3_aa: CASSLRPNPDTQYF
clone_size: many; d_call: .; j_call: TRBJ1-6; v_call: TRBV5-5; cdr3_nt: TGTGCCAGCAGCTTGGGGCCGGACAGTAATTCACCCCTCCACTTT; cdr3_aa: CASSLGPDSNSPLHF
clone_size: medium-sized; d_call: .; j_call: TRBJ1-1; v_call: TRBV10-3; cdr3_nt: TGTGCCATCAGTGAGTACGTCAGGGCCGCTGAAGCTTTCTTT; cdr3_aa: CAISEYVRAAEAFF
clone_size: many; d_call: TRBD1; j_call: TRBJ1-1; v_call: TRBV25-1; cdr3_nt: TGTGCCAGCATTGGTATCCGGGACAGGAGAAAAAACACTGAAGCTTTCTTT; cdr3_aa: CASIGIRDRRKNTEAFF
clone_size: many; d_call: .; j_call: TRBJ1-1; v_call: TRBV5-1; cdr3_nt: TGCGCCAGCAGCTTGGAGGGGGGGATCGGGACTGAAGCTTTCTTT; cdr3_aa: CASSLEGGIGTEAFF
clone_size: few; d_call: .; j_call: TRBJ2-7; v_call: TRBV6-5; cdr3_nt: TGTGCCAGCAGTTCCGGCAGGGACGACGAGCAGTACTTC; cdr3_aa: CASSSGRDDEQYF
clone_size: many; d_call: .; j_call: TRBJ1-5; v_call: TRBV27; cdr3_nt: TGTGCCAGCAGTTTATTTAGGGGCAATCAGCCCCAGCATTTT; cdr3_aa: CASSLFRGNQPQHF
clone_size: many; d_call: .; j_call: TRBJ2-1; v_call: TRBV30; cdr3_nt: TGTGCCTGGAGTGTAACCAATGAGCAGTTCTTC; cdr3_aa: CAWSVTNEQFF
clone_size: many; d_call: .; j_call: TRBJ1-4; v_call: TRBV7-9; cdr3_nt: TGTGCCAGCAGCCACCCACGGCGGGAAAAACTGTTTTTT; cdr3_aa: CASSHPRREKLFF
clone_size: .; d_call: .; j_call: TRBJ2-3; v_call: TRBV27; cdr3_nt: .; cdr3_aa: CASSSLGVGEGATDTRYF
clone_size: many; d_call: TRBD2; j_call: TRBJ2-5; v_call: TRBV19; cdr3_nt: TGTGCCAGTAGTATCTTTGGACTAGAACAAGAGACCCAGTACTTC; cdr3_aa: CASSIFGLEQETQYF
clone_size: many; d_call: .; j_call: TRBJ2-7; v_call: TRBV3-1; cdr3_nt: TGTGCCAGCAGCCATAGTCAGGACAGATCCTACGAGCAGTACTTC; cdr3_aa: CASSHSQDRSYEQYF
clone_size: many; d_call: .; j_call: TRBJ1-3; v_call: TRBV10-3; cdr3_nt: TGTGCCATCAGCGGAGATTTAAACACCATATATTTT; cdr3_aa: CAISGDLNTIYF
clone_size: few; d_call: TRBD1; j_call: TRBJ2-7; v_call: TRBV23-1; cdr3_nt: TGCGCCAGCAGTCAACCCGACAGGGAAAGCGAGCAGTACTTC; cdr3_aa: CASSQPDRESEQYF
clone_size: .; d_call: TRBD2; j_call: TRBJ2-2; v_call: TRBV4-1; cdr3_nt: TGCGCCAGCAGCCAAAGAACGGGAGGGCCCGGGGAGCTGTTTTTT; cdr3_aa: CASSQRTGGPGELFF
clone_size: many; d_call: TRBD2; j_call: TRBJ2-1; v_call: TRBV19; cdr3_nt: TGTGCCAGTAGTACTTGGACTAGCCCAACCGATGAGCAGTTCTTC; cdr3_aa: CASSTWTSPTDEQFF
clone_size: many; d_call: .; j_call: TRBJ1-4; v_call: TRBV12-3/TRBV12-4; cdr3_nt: TGTGCCAGCAGAGGGGACGGATCAACTAATGAAAAACTGTTTTTT; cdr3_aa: CASRGDGSTNEKLFF
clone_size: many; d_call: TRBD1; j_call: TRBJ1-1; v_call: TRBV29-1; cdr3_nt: TGCAGCGTTTGTTTTCCTTATGGACAGGGGAACACTGAAGCTTTCTTT; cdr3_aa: CSVCFPYGQGNTEAFF
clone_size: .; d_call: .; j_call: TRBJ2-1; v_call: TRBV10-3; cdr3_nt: TGTGCCATCAGTGAGTCAGACGGGACAAGGGTTAACAATGAGCAGTTCTTC; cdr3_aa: CAISESDGTRVNNEQFF
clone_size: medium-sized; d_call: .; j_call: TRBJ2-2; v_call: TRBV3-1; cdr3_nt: TGTGCCAGCAGCCAACCCCGGGACCACCCGGGGACCGGGGAGCTGTTTTTT; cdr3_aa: CASSQPRDHPGTGELFF
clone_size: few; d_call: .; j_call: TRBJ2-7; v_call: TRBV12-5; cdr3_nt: TGTGCTAGTGGTTTGCAGGCAGGCAGATCCTACGAGCAGTACTTC; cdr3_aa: CASGLQAGRSYEQYF
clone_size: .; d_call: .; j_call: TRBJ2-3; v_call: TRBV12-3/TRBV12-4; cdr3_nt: TGTGCCAGCGGGTACACGCCGGAGTATTTT; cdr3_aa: CASGYTPEYF
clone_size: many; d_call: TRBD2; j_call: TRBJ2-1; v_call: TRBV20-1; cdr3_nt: TGCAGTGCCTATCCTAGCGGGAGAGTCTACAATGAGCAGTTCTTC; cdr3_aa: CSAYPSGRVYNEQFF
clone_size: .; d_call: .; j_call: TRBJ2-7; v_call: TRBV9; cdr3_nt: .; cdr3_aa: CASSVASGSPYERYF
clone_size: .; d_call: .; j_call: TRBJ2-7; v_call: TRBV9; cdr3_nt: TGTGCCAGCAGCGCGGACTCTAGTTCCCCTCTCGAGCAGTACTTC; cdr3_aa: CASSADSSSPLEQYF